This record looks at one T cell receptor beta chain sequence and its context. The source of the sample is a study of shared clonotypes between healthy human individuals. Original processing notes: Junction-only sequences without quality scores came from ImmunoSEQ, so filtering differed. TCRdb's copy holds only in-frame clones and misses some; the assay was immunoSEQ multiplex PCR. V and J calls and clone size are as listed in that table; D and trimming were resolved from the DNA. The table includes approximately 2.5 million clones, over 85% detected once. The CDR3 length is 15 residues. V gave up 5 bases and J gave up 3 bases; unmatched junction bases: 8. CDR1 and CDR2 (germline): SGHRS, YFSETQ.

The chain carries TRBV5-1 and TRBJ1-2; TRBD1 matches 9 bases. Material: naive CD4+ T cells from PBMCs. This sample's subset: CD45RA+ positively selected. This receptor was obtained from a young man in good health. Some clones in this sample may be carry-over from other donors' samples. The CDR3 DNA reads TGCGCCAGCAGTCCCAACAGGGGGCGACACTATGGCTACACCTTC. This translates into CASSPNRGRHYGYTF. Full variable domain (outside the CDR3, taken from reference TRBV5-1 and TRBJ1-2): KAGVTQTPRYLIKTRGQQVTLSCSPISGHRSVSWYQQTPGQGLQFLFEYFSETQRNKGNFPGRFSGRQFSNSRSEMNVSTLELGDSALYLCASSPNRGRHYGYTFGSGTRLTVV.